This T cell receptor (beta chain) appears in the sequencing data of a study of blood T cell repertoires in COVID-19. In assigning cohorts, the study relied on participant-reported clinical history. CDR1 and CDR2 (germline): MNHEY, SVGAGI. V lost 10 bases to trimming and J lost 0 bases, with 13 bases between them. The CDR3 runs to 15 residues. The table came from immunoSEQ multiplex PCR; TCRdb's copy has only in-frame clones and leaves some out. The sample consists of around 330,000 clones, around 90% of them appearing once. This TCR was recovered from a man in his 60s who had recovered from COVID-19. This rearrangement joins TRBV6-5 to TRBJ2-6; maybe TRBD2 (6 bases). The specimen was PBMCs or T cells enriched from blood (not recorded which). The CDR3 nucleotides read TGTGCCACTGGAGGGGTTAGCTCTGGGGCCAACGTCCTGACTTTC. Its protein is CATGGVSSGANVLTF.